Below are 30 T cell receptor beta chains sequenced from a single sample in a study of cytomegalovirus exposure and HLA in healthy donors. It was with 60 Vbeta and 13 Jbeta primers that the PCR ran. Assay: immunoSEQ multiplex PCR; the TCRdb copy retains only in-frame clones and omits some. This table has approximately 140,000 clones, 76% appearing once. Sequencing input: PBMCs. These TCRs come from a man between 18 and 35 years old in good health and CMV-seronegative.

The chain combines TRBV7-9 with TRBJ2-7, with D possibly TRBD2 on 5 matching bases. With 5 bases removed from V and 8 bases from J, the gap between germline ends came to 22 bases. The germline V gene has CDR1 SEHNR and CDR2 FQNEAQ (reference sequence). The CDR3 runs 15 residues. The CDR3, as DNA: TGTGCCAGCAGCCGCACGAGGGAGCCCGCGTTGAAGCAGTACTTC. Protein sequence: CASSRTREPALKQYF.

This clone occurred a few times. The genes are TRBV5-4 and TRBJ2-6; the match to TRBD1 covers 7 bases. Germline V gene data show CDR1 as SGHNT and CDR2 as YYREEE (reference sequence). The CDR3 contains 15 residues. Trimming took 4 bases from V and 0 from J; bases not matched to a gene: 1. This CDR3 is CASSPGGSGANVLTF. CDR3 bases: TGTGCCAGCAGCCCAGGGGGCTCTGGGGCCAACGTCCTGACTTTC.

This chain links TRBV30 with TRBJ1-2; D gene uncertain. Germline values: CDR1 GTSNPN, CDR2 SVGIG (reference sequence). Trimming shortened V by 0 bases and J by 5 bases, and 19 bases separated the two germline ends. The CDR3 extends over 16 amino acids. CDR3 sequence reads: CAWSVFGGQAIYGYTF. CDR3 DNA sequence: TGTGCCTGGAGTGTATTCGGTGGGCAGGCAATATATGGCTACACCTTC.

This sequence joins TRBV28 and TRBJ2-2; weak D call: TRBD1 (6 bases). The ends were cut back, 8 bases at V and 7 bases at J, with 14 bases in the middle. Germline V gene sequence: CDR1 MDHEN, CDR2 SYDVKM. The CDR3 contains 13 residues. The CDR3 is CASLDSSNGELFF. The DNA of the CDR3 is TGTGCCAGCCTGGACAGCTCGAACGGGGAGCTGTTTTTT.

The chain combines TRBV11-2 with TRBJ1-1; D may be TRBD1 (5 bases). Germline-derived CDR1 and CDR2 are SGHAT and FQNNGV. The CDR3 loop spans 16 amino acids. V was trimmed by 6 bases and J by 5 bases, leaving 22 bases between them. The CDR3, as DNA: TGTGCCAGCAGTCAATACTCCCTCCAAGGGGATACTGAAGCTTTCTTT. Translation gives CASSQYSLQGDTEAFF.

This rearrangement joins TRBV5-1 to TRBJ2-5; the D is unclear. The CDR3 is made up of 13 amino acids. The germline V and J ends were trimmed by 4 bases and 1 base, with 8 bases remaining between them. Germline V gene data show CDR1 as SGHRS and CDR2 as YFSETQ. The CDR3 here is CASSGDPQETQYF. CDR3 coding DNA: TGCGCCAGCAGCGGAGATCCCCAAGAGACCCAGTACTTC.

A remark on this clone: An end of the junction differs from the germline gene, which may be a read error. The J gene is TRBJ2-1, the V gene TRBV6-5; 8 bases are a match to TRBD2. The CDR3 is 16 residues long. Per the germline V gene, CDR1 is MNHEY and CDR2 is SVGAGI. CDR3 region: CASRYYSGSGYNEQFF. For the CDR3, the DNA is TGTGCCAGCAGGTACTACAGCGGGAGTGGCTACAATGAGCAGTTCTTC.

The chain couples TRBV2 to TRBJ2-3; 8 nucleotides agree with TRBD1. J was trimmed by 6 bases and V by 7 bases; bases with no gene match: 12. CDR1 SNHLY and CDR2 FYNNEI come from the germline V gene. The CDR3 length is 15 residues. CDR3 in amino acids: CASTGQGALGDTQYF. Written as DNA, the CDR3 is TGTGCCAGCACTGGACAGGGCGCTCTTGGGGATACGCAGTATTTT.

This clone appeared a single time. For the CDR3, the DNA is TGTGCCAGCAGTTTTGGGGGACTAGCGGGCTACGAGCAGTACTTC. Its translation is CASSFGGLAGYEQYF. The J gene is TRBJ2-7, the V gene TRBV27; TRBD2 matches at 12 bases. V trimming: 3 bases; J trimming: 3 bases; junction bases outside the gene matches: 3. CDR1 and CDR2 from the germline V gene are MNHEY and SMNVEV (reference sequence). There are 15 residues in the CDR3.

The chain recombines TRBV19 with TRBJ1-3; the match to TRBD1 covers 8 bases. J gave up 4 bases and V 9 bases, and 8 bases lay outside the gene matches. The CDR3 has 14 amino acids. The germline V gene has CDR1 LNHDA and CDR2 SQIVND (reference sequence). The CDR3 region is CASAGQGIGNTIYF. The DNA for the CDR3 is TGTGCCAGCGCAGGACAGGGCATAGGAAACACCATATATTTT.

The gene calls are TRBV6-5 and TRBJ1-1, with TRBD1 matching 7 bases. Trimming removed 4 bases from V and 5 bases from J; junction bases left unmatched: 7. CDR3 length: 14 amino acids. CDR1 MNHEY and CDR2 SVGAGI come from the germline V gene. The CDR3 DNA is TGTGCCAGCAGTTCTCTGACAGGGAGAACTGAAGCTTTCTTT. As protein: CASSSLTGRTEAFF.

The sample holds one count of this clone. The chain has TRBV5-6 and TRBJ2-7; perhaps TRBD2 as D (5 bases). Germline CDR1 is SGHDT and CDR2 is YYEEEE. Trimming cost V 5 bases and J 4 bases, with 25 bases left between them. The CDR3 spans 17 residues. The chain's CDR3 is CASSSDVQPGGWYEQYF. CDR3 nucleotide sequence: TGTGCCAGCAGTTCGGACGTCCAGCCCGGAGGTTGGTACGAGCAGTACTTC.

This clone was seen more than once but under ten times. Without the conserved terminal phenylalanine or tryptophan, this CDR3 likely stems from a read error. The DNA is omitted, as the CDR3 cannot be located on it reliably, and the CDR3 follows TCRdb's listing. The rearrangement links TRBV5-1 to TRBJ1-1; TRBD1, the table's D call, lacks a check against the DNA. The germline V gene encodes CDR1 SGHRS and CDR2 YFSETQ. The CDR3 length is 14 residues, termini included. CDR3 in amino acids: CASSFGATDTESFL.

This clone was seen ten or more times. This chain connects TRBV7-9 to TRBJ2-3; 8 nucleotides agree with TRBD2. The CDR3 contains 16 residues. V lost 3 bases and J lost 4; bases outside the gene matches: 9. Germline V gene data show CDR1 as SEHNR and CDR2 as FQNEAQ (reference sequence). CDR3 bases: TGTGCCAGCAGCTTCCGGGGGGGGCTAAGGGCAGATACGCAGTATTTT. It is translated as CASSFRGGLRADTQYF. Full variable domain (remainder filled in from reference TRBV7-9 and TRBJ2-3): DTGVSQNPRHKITKRGQNVTFRCDPISEHNRLYWYRQTLGQGPEFLTYFQNEAQLEKSRLLSDRFSAERPKGSFSTLEIQRTEQGDSAMYLCASSFRGGLRADTQYFGPGTRLTVL.

The chain uses TRBV5-6 and TRBJ2-1; D not certain. CDR1 and CDR2 (germline): SGHDT, YYEEEE. CDR3 size: 13 residues. Trimming took 1 base from V and 3 from J, leaving 5 bases between them. CDR3 protein: CASSLFLYNEQFF. The CDR3 DNA follows: TGTGCCAGCAGCTTGTTTCTCTACAATGAGCAGTTCTTC.

This clone has a single count. The chain uses TRBV28 and TRBJ2-2; the D gene is possibly TRBD2 (5 bases). The CDR3 is 14 amino acids. The germline V gene has CDR1 MDHEN and CDR2 SYDVKM. Trimming took off 2 bases at V and 5 bases at J, with 9 bases between the two ends. In DNA form, the CDR3 reads TGTGCCAGCAGTTTACGTGGAGGTACCGGGGAGCTGTTTTTT. Translating it yields CASSLRGGTGELFF.

In DNA form, the CDR3 reads TGTGCCAGCAGGGAGGGACAGGCGGGCTACACCTTC. Protein: CASREGQAGYTF. V gene TRBV25-1 combines with J gene TRBJ1-2; 8 nucleotides align to TRBD1. Looked up from germline, CDR1 is MGHDK and CDR2 is SYGVNS. The V segment lost 6 bases and the J segment 8 bases; nucleotides outside the gene matches: 5. CDR3 size: 12 residues.

The chain carries TRBV27 and TRBJ2-5; TRBD1 aligns across 8 bases. This CDR3 comprises 15 residues. V gave up 3 bases and J gave up 5 bases; unmatched junction bases: 8. CDR1 MNHEY and CDR2 SMNVEV come from the germline V gene (reference sequence). The CDR3, as DNA: TGTGCCAGCAGTTTTCACGGACAGGGCGGGGAGACCCAGTACTTC. It is translated as CASSFHGQGGETQYF.

This clone was seen only once. V gene TRBV19 combines with J gene TRBJ2-1, with TRBD2 matching 7 bases. Per germline, CDR1 LNHDA and CDR2 SQIVND (reference sequence). The CDR3 is made up of 16 amino acids. J was trimmed by 2 bases and V by 1 base; bases with no gene match: 5. Here the CDR3 reads CASSIGERGAYNEQFF. CDR3 in DNA: TGTGCCAGTAGTATAGGAGAGCGGGGAGCCTACAATGAGCAGTTCTTC. Full variable domain (remainder filled in from reference TRBV19 and TRBJ2-1): DGGITQSPKYLFRKEGQNVTLSCEQNLNHDAMYWYRQDPGQGLRLIYYSQIVNDFQKGDIAEGYSVSREKKESFPLTVTSAQKNPTAFYLCASSIGERGAYNEQFFGPGTRLTVL.

The chain couples TRBV1 to TRBJ1-5. TRBV1 is a pseudogene. The CDR3 has 18 residues. CDR3 amino acids: CTSSPTSAGADSNQPQHF. CDR3 DNA sequence: TGCACCAGCAGCCCGACCTCGGCGGGGGCTGATAGCAATCAGCCCCAGCATTTT.

The rearrangement joins TRBV19 to TRBJ2-5, with 7 bases matching TRBD2. Germline CDR1 reads LNHDA; CDR2 reads SQIVND (reference sequence). The CDR3 loop spans 14 amino acids. V shed 6 bases and J 6 bases; nucleotides not matched to a gene: 10. The CDR3: CASRDLSGRQTQYF. CDR3 nucleotide sequence: TGTGCCAGTAGGGACCTTAGCGGGCGGCAGACCCAGTACTTC.

The chain employs TRBV28 and TRBJ2-7; TRBD1 is a possible D gene (5 bases). CDR3 length equals 14 residues. Germline V CDR1 and CDR2: MDHEN, SYDVKM. V gave up 8 bases and J gave up 5 bases, with 19 bases separating them. Here the CDR3 reads CASLTGRAVHEQYF. Written as DNA, the CDR3 is TGTGCCAGCCTCACGGGCAGGGCGGTTCACGAGCAGTACTTC.

A note on this clone: The junction shows a germline mismatch at one end, possibly a read error. This chain uses TRBV7-9 with TRBJ1-5; tentative D call: TRBD1 (5 bases). This CDR3 is built from 15 residues. CDR1 is SEHNR and CDR2 is FQNEAQ in the germline V gene (reference sequence). The CDR3 DNA sequence: TGCGCCAGCAGGTCCATACAGGCAGGCGATCAGCCCCAGCATTTT. It codes for CASRSIQAGDQPQHF.

This chain links TRBV5-5 with TRBJ2-3, with 8 bases aligning to TRBD2. Per germline, CDR1 SGHKS and CDR2 YYEKEE (reference sequence). The V gene end was trimmed by 0 bases and the J gene end by 2 bases; junction bases not matched to a gene: 8. This CDR3 region has 17 residues. CDR3 DNA: TGTGCCAGCAGCTTGGAGGGGGGACTAGACTACACAGATACGCAGTATTTT. Translation gives CASSLEGGLDYTDTQYF.

The J gene is TRBJ2-7, the V gene TRBV11-2, with D tentatively TRBD2 (6 bases). This CDR3 comprises 15 residues. Germline CDR1 reads SGHAT; CDR2 reads FQNNGV. Trimming stripped 1 base from V and 7 bases from J, with 17 bases between. CDR3 sequence reads: CASSLAGLRTEEQYF. As DNA, the CDR3 is TGTGCCAGCAGCTTAGCGGGACTCCGGACGGAGGAGCAGTACTTC.

The V call is TRBV7-2, the J call TRBJ1-1; D perhaps matches TRBD1 (5 bases). In germline, CDR1 is SGHTA, CDR2 FQGNSA. The CDR3 contains 14 residues. Trimming stripped 4 bases from V and 1 base from J, with 10 bases between. The CDR3 nucleotides are TGTGCCAGCAGCTCCTACAGGAGGAACACTGAAGCTTTCTTT. Translating gives CASSSYRRNTEAFF.

The CDR3 nucleotides read TGTGCCAGCAGTTTAGAAGGGACAATTGGACTAGCGGGAGTGTACAATGAGCAGTTCTTC. This gives the protein CASSLEGTIGLAGVYNEQFF. This chain joins TRBV27 and TRBJ2-1; 13 nucleotides agree with TRBD2. J gave up 4 bases and V 2 bases, and 14 bases lay outside the gene matches. CDR3 length: 20 amino acids. Germline loops: CDR1 MNHEY, CDR2 SMNVEV (reference sequence).

This clone was seen a handful of times. This chain joins TRBV7-3 and TRBJ1-4; D unresolved. The CDR3 length is 15 residues. V shed 5 bases and J shed 4 bases, with 14 bases lying between them. Germline lookup yields CDR1 SGHTA and CDR2 FQGTGA. The chain's CDR3 is CASSPTGSVNEKLFF. CDR3 nucleotide sequence: TGTGCCAGCAGCCCTACGGGAAGCGTTAATGAAAAACTGTTTTTT. The full variable domain, completed using reference TRBV7-3 and TRBJ1-4, is GAGVSQTPSNKVTEKGKYVELRCDPISGHTALYWYRQSLGQGPEFLIYFQGTGAADDSGLPNDRFFAVRPEGSVSTLKIQRTERGDSAVYLCASSPTGSVNEKLFFGSGTQLSVL.

The chain couples TRBV6-4 to TRBJ2-5; 13 bases line up with TRBD2. The J segment lost 2 bases and the V segment lost 5 bases, leaving 5 bases of the junction unmatched. CDR1 and CDR2 (germline): MRHNA, SNTAGT. The length of the CDR3 is 16 residues. This chain's CDR3 is CASSRTSGSTQETQYF. The CDR3 region has the DNA TGTGCCAGCAGTCGGACTAGCGGGAGTACGCAAGAGACCCAGTACTTC.

This chain uses TRBV9 with TRBJ1-2, with 11 bases matching TRBD1. This CDR3 comprises 15 residues. CDR1 is SGDLS, CDR2 YYNGEE, per germline. V lost 0 bases and J lost 3; bases outside the gene matches: 1. In DNA, the CDR3 is TGTGCCAGCAGCGTAGGGACAGGGGGCTACTATGGCTACACCTTC. It specifies CASSVGTGGYYGYTF.